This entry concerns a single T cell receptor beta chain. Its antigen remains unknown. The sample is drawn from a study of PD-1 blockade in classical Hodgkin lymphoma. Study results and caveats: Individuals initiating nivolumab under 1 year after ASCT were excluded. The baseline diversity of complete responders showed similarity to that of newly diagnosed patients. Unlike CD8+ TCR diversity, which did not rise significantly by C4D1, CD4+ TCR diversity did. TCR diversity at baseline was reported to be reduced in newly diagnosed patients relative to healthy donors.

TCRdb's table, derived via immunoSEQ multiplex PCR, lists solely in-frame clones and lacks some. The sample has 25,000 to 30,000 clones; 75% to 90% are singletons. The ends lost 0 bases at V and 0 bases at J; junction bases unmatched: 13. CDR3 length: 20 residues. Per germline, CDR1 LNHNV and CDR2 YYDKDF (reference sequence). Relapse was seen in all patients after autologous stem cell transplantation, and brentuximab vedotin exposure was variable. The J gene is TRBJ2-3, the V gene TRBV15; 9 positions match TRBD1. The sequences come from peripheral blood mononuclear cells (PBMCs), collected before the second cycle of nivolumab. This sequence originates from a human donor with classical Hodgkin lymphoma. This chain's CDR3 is CATSRDWGPTGGWSTDTQYF. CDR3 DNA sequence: TGTGCCACCAGCAGAGATTGGGGCCCAACAGGGGGCTGGAGCACAGATACGCAGTATTTT.